This T cell receptor (beta chain) was profiled in a study of molecular identifiers for immune sequencing clone quantification. Germline values: CDR1 MGHDK, CDR2 SYGVNS. The CDR3 loop spans 17 amino acids. V gave up 1 base and J gave up 8 bases; unmatched junction bases: 13. This clonotype was picked up a small number of times. Its specificity is unknown. Naive CD8 T cells were picked out by sorting for CD8+CD4-CCR7+CD45RA+. TCR libraries were built in bulk with a published protocol and specific TCR primers. TCRdb passed the PCR reads through MiXCR, listing each CDR3 protein once. The sample consists of hundreds of thousands of distinct CDR3 sequences, about 25% of them appearing once. Study-level findings and limits: Should identical TCR molecules share a barcode, the sizes of highly expanded clones could be underestimated. Effector cells had over 99% of their molecules in clones above 20 RNA copies, while naive cells had under 1%.

The V gene is TRBV25-1, the J gene TRBJ2-1, with TRBD2 matching over 8 bases. Sequencing was carried out using naive CD8+ T cells from blood, with Jurkat cell RNA spiked in. Subset defined: FACS-sorted CD8+CD4-CCR7+CD45RA+ naive T cells. The receptor was derived from a human donor in good health. Some libraries in this study had Jurkat cell RNA spiked in. In DNA form, the CDR3 reads TGTGCCAGCAGTGAATCGGGAGCGGGAGCGGCGATCTATGAGCAGTTCTTC. Translated, it gives CASSESGAGAAIYEQFF.